The clone carrying this T cell receptor (beta chain) has a single count. The sample originates from a study of CD8+CD57+ T cells in acquired aplastic anemia. With 0 bases clipped from V and 6 bases from J, the junction kept 2 bases outside the gene matches. The germline CDR1 and CDR2 sequences are GTSNPN and SVGIG (reference sequence). This CDR3 spans 14 amino acids. Selection for sequencing was limited to patients who had shown CD8+CD57+ cell expansion by flow cytometry. Genomic DNA was employed as the template in profiling TCR beta VDJ and CDR3. TCRdb processed the reads anew with MiXCR; each CDR3 protein has one entry. Of about 220,000 distinct CDR3 sequences listed, approximately 45% are singletons.

The sample comprised sorted CD4+, CD8+, or CD8+CD57+ T cells (not recorded which) from PBMCs. The clonotype comes from a human donor with aplastic anemia. This chain uses TRBV30 with TRBJ1-3; 10 bases line up with TRBD1. CDR3 sequence reads: CAWSVGTGVNTIYF. The CDR3 bases are TGTGCCTGGAGTGTTGGGACAGGGGTAAACACCATATATTTT. Full variable domain (rest looked up from reference TRBV30 and TRBJ1-3): SQTIHQWPATLVQPVGSPLSLECTVEGTSNPNLYWYRQAAGRGLQLLFYSVGIGQISSEVPQNLSASRPQDRQFILSSKKLLLSDSGFYLCAWSVGTGVNTIYFGEGSWLTVV.